This T cell receptor (beta chain) was recorded in a study of blood T cell repertoires in COVID-19. About the research overall: Some COVID-19 samples were acute and others convalescent; all came from the United States, Italy and Spain. Nucleic acid was either cDNA or gDNA, and it came from T cells, B-cell-depleted T cells, or PBMCs.

The CDR3 runs to 15 residues. Germline CDR1 SGHVS, CDR2 FQNEAQ. With V trimmed by 6 bases and J by 0 bases, 7 bases remained unmatched. How the authors handled the data: How many nucleated cells were present was estimated from reference gene primer amplification. TCRdb keeps only in-frame clones here, not all; method: immunoSEQ multiplex PCR. V and J calls and clone size are as listed in that table; D and trimming were resolved from the DNA. The data show some 130,000 clones, just under 85% seen once. This chain connects TRBV7-8 to TRBJ1-1, with 7 bases lining up with TRBD1. The sequence was collected from a woman aged 50 to 65 with acute or convalescent COVID-19. Sequencing was done on a sample of peripheral blood. CDR3 loop: CASRPLTGMNTEAFF. The CDR3 DNA reads as TGTGCCAGCAGACCGCTGACAGGGATGAACACTGAAGCTTTCTTT.